This T cell receptor (beta chain) is drawn from a study of vaccination and CD4 T cells after COVID-19. Treatment in this sample: approximately 11-day PBMC culture with coronavirus spike peptide pools or control peptides (ViraFEST assay). The CDR3 spans 13 residues. CDR1 is SGHDT, CDR2 YYEEEE, per germline. V lost 0 bases and J lost 5, with 6 bases in between. The Oncomine TCR Beta short-read assay was applied to DNA of cultured CD4+ T cells. TCRdb used MiXCR to reprocess the PCR reads, holding one entry per CDR3 protein. The data contain some 20,000 distinct CDR3 sequences, 43% of them seen just once; the ten biggest clones take up approximately 15%. This clonotype was detected a few times. Its antigen is as yet unknown.

The receptor comes from a human donor who had recovered from COVID-19. The sequenced material came from CD4+ T cells from blood, cultured in vitro. This chain uses TRBV5-6 with TRBJ1-5; D not resolved. The DNA of the CDR3 is TGTGCCAGCAGCTTGGACCGGGATCAGCCCCAGCATTTT. This codes for CASSLDRDQPQHF.